The 27 T cell receptor beta chains below were found in one sample sequenced in a study of T cells in Graves' hyperthyroidism and ophthalmopathy. Template material for amplifying TCR beta CDR3 regions consisted of RNA transcripts. First-round RT-PCR of the TCR CDR3 relied on the HTBI primer set. TCRdb analysed the multiplex PCR reads with MiXCR anew, one entry per CDR3 protein. The table includes around 480,000 distinct CDR3 sequences, over 13% detected once. Specimen: blood. The receptors derive from a woman between 18 and 29 years old with Graves' hyperthyroidism.

The chain combines TRBV24-1 with TRBJ2-1; TRBD2 is a possible D gene (6 bases). The germline V gene has CDR1 KGHDR and CDR2 SFDVKD. CDR3 length: 15 residues. The V end was cut by 3 bases, the J end by 10 bases, with 18 bases between. The CDR3 region is CATSDGGARPYEQFF. For the CDR3, the DNA is TGTGCCACCAGTGATGGAGGGGCTAGACCCTACGAGCAGTTCTTC.

This clonotype was found many times. The chain uses TRBV12-3 or TRBV12-4 and TRBJ1-2; D might be TRBD1 (6 bases). This CDR3 contains 13 residues. V lost 5 bases and J 6 bases, leaving 13 bases between the germline ends. CDR3 sequence (DNA): TGTGCCAGCAGTGCCGGGACACCCCATGGCTACACCTTC. It encodes CASSAGTPHGYTF.

The rearrangement links TRBV7-2 to TRBJ2-7; 12 nucleotides match TRBD2. This CDR3 comprises 13 residues. Per the germline V gene, CDR1 is SGHTA and CDR2 is FQGNSA. V lost 4 bases to trimming and J lost 7 bases; unmatched junction nucleotides: 2. The CDR3 is CASSYGLAGEQYF. In DNA form, the CDR3 reads TGTGCCAGCAGCTACGGACTAGCGGGAGAGCAGTACTTC.

This clonotype was seen a few times. CDR3 sequence: CSVESGQSMNTEAFF. CDR3 in DNA: TGCAGCGTTGAATCTGGGCAGTCCATGAACACTGAAGCTTTCTTT. The rearrangement uses TRBV29-1 and TRBJ1-1; no clear D. The V gene lost 2 bases and the J gene lost 0 bases, with 13 bases spanning the gap. The CDR3 sequence is 15 residues long. The germline gives CDR1 SQVTM, CDR2 ANQGSEA.

The chain uses TRBV18 and TRBJ1-3; weak D call: TRBD1 (6 bases). Germline lookup yields CDR1 KGHSH and CDR2 LQKENI. V was cut by 5 bases and J by 4 bases, with 18 bases left in between. This CDR3 comprises 16 residues. The CDR3 reads CASSDGQGPSGNTIYF. DNA of the CDR3: TGTGCCAGCTCAGATGGGCAGGGGCCCTCAGGAAACACCATATATTTT.

This clonotype was detected ten times or more. The chain combines TRBV3-1 with TRBJ2-1; TRBD2 matches 9 bases. Unmatched junction bases numbered 11, after V lost 4 bases and J lost 4 bases. This CDR3 contains 17 residues. Germline loops: CDR1 LGHDT, CDR2 YNNKEL (reference sequence). CDR3 amino acids: CASSPAGGAGRYNEQFF. The CDR3 nucleotides are TGTGCCAGCAGCCCCGCGGGGGGGGCCGGTCGGTACAATGAGCAGTTCTTC.

The J gene is TRBJ1-1, the V gene TRBV9; D uncertain. The CDR3 is 15 amino acids. The V and J ends lost 0 bases and 4 bases respectively, with 13 bases between them. Germline CDR1 is SGDLS and CDR2 is YYNGEE. CDR3 DNA: TGTGCCAGCAGCGTAGCGGTGGCAGTTACCACTGAAGCTTTCTTT. Its translation is CASSVAVAVTTEAFF.

This clonotype was seen once. The chain carries TRBV27 and TRBJ2-2; 8 positions match TRBD2. This CDR3 region has 15 residues. J gave up 2 bases and V 7 bases, and 6 bases lay outside the gene matches. In germline, CDR1 is MNHEY, CDR2 SMNVEV (reference sequence). In nucleotides, the CDR3 is TGTGCCAGCACCTCCAGCGGGAGCAACACCGGGGAGCTGTTTTTT. It is translated as CASTSSGSNTGELFF.

The sample holds a few counts of this clonotype. The chain uses TRBV20-1 and TRBJ1-5; D ambiguous. Trimming removed 3 bases at V and 0 bases at J, with 9 bases between. CDR3 length: 14 amino acids. The germline V gene encodes CDR1 DFQATT and CDR2 SNEGSKA (reference sequence). The CDR3 here is CSASSRNSNQPQHF. As DNA, the CDR3 is TGCAGTGCTAGTTCCCGGAATAGCAATCAGCCCCAGCATTTT.

The V gene is TRBV5-6, the J gene TRBJ1-1; D gene uncertain. The germline V and J ends were trimmed by 3 bases and 1 base, with 10 bases remaining between them. CDR1 and CDR2 (germline): SGHDT, YYEEEE. The CDR3 extends over 14 amino acids. Here the CDR3 DNA reads TGTGCCAGCAGCTCAAGGGTATCGAACACTGAAGCTTTCTTT. Translated: CASSSRVSNTEAFF.

The chain couples TRBV7-2 to TRBJ2-3; no definite D call. This CDR3 has 16 amino acids. V was pared by 1 base and J by 0 bases, with 11 bases between. CDR1 is SGHTA and CDR2 is FQGNSA in the germline V gene. CDR3 sequence reads: CASSLDKTSSTDTQYF. The CDR3 bases are TGTGCCAGCAGCTTAGACAAAACTTCTAGCACAGATACGCAGTATTTT.

The chain carries TRBV24-1 and TRBJ1-1; 8 bases map to TRBD1. From germline, CDR1 is KGHDR and CDR2 SFDVKD. This CDR3 has 13 amino acids. The trim removed 9 bases at V and 5 bases at J, leaving 7 bases unmatched. DNA for the CDR3: TGTGCCACCGGGGACAGGTTCGGGACTGAAGCTTTCTTT. It encodes CATGDRFGTEAFF.

This clonotype came up many times. The rearrangement uses TRBV12-3 or TRBV12-4 and TRBJ2-5; 13 nucleotides line up with TRBD2. V lost 4 bases to trimming and J lost 3 bases; unmatched junction nucleotides: 11. The CDR3 loop spans 18 amino acids. The CDR3 coding sequence is TGTGCCAGCAGTTCCAGAACCGGGACTAGCGGGAACAAAGAGACCCAGTACTTC. This encodes CASSSRTGTSGNKETQYF.

This clonotype was observed a handful of times. The V and J genes are TRBV6-1 and TRBJ2-2, with a tentative D call TRBD1 (6 bases). The CDR3 covers 11 residues. V lost 11 bases and J 5 bases, leaving 9 bases between the germline ends. CDR1 is MNHNS, CDR2 SASEGT, per germline. The CDR3 loop reads CAAQGTGELFF. CDR3 nucleotide sequence: TGTGCCGCGCAGGGGACCGGGGAGCTGTTTTTT.

Ten or more counts support this clonotype. This chain joins TRBV29-1 and TRBJ1-4, with 9 bases lining up with TRBD1. Germline CDR1 SQVTM, CDR2 ANQGSEA. This CDR3 region has 12 residues. The J segment lost 6 bases and the V segment lost 7 bases, leaving 3 bases of the junction unmatched. The CDR3 DNA is TGCAGCGGCGGGACAGGGCATGAAAAACTGTTTTTT. The encoded protein is CSGGTGHEKLFF.

This chain uses TRBV20-1 with TRBJ2-1; 10 nucleotides match TRBD1. Trimming removed 5 bases from V and 6 bases from J; junction bases left unmatched: 7. Looked up from germline, CDR1 is DFQATT and CDR2 is SNEGSKA (reference sequence). The CDR3 is 14 residues long. As DNA, the CDR3 is TGCAGTGCTTCAAGCGGGACAGGGGCCAATGAGCAGTTCTTC. Translated, it gives CSASSGTGANEQFF.

This clonotype showed up many times. This chain joins TRBV6-1 and TRBJ2-1; 9 bases are shared with TRBD2. J gave up 2 bases and V 5 bases, and 7 bases lay outside the gene matches. CDR1 MNHNS and CDR2 SASEGT come from the germline V gene. The length of the CDR3 is 16 residues. CDR3 in DNA: TGTGCCAGCAGTCCCCGACTAGCGGAAGCCTACAATGAGCAGTTCTTC. This encodes CASSPRLAEAYNEQFF.

This clonotype was counted ten times or more. The chain employs TRBV5-1 and TRBJ2-1; no clear D. V dropped 1 base and J dropped 5 bases, with 16 bases sitting between them. The CDR3 totals 16 residues. Per germline, CDR1 SGHRS and CDR2 YFSETQ. The CDR3 bases are TGCGCCAGCAGCTTGAACACGGGTAGGCTTGACAATGAGCAGTTCTTC. Amino acid sequence: CASSLNTGRLDNEQFF.

This clonotype was counted many times. The chain has TRBV5-1 and TRBJ2-5; 9 bases fit TRBD2. V dropped 0 bases and J dropped 3; count of bases not matched to a gene: 3. Germline values: CDR1 SGHRS, CDR2 YFSETQ. This CDR3 has 15 residues. The CDR3 DNA sequence: TGCGCCAGCAGCTTGGTTCGACTAGCGGAAGAGACCCAGTACTTC. Translated: CASSLVRLAEETQYF.

This clonotype was counted between two and nine times. The V and J genes are TRBV28 and TRBJ1-4; the D gene is possibly TRBD1 (6 bases). Deletions cut 8 bases from V and 8 bases from J, with 36 bases between. The CDR3 covers 20 residues. CDR1 is MDHEN and CDR2 is SYDVKM in the germline V gene. CDR3 in amino acids: CASVSARSWGYGGGDEKLFF. Here the CDR3 DNA reads TGTGCCAGCGTATCGGCGCGGTCATGGGGATACGGGGGCGGAGACGAAAAACTGTTTTTT.

This clonotype was seen at least ten times. This chain uses TRBV20-1 with TRBJ2-1; D gene uncertain. V was pared by 6 bases and J by 4 bases, with 19 bases between. The CDR3 covers 15 residues. Germline V gene sequence: CDR1 DFQATT, CDR2 SNEGSKA (reference sequence). CDR3 nucleotides: TGCAGTGCCTCAGCCCCAACGGCCGGATACAATGAGCAGTTCTTC. It is translated as CSASAPTAGYNEQFF.

This clonotype was seen at least ten times. The chain couples TRBV5-1 to TRBJ2-1; D not resolved. There are 15 residues in the CDR3. Deletions cut 0 bases from V and 9 bases from J, with 16 bases between. Germline assignment: CDR1 SGHRS and CDR2 YFSETQ. The CDR3 spells CASSLVGIDWGEQFF. The CDR3, as DNA: TGCGCCAGCAGCTTGGTTGGGATAGATTGGGGTGAGCAGTTCTTC. The full variable domain, completed using reference TRBV5-1 and TRBJ2-1, is KAGVTQTPRYLIKTRGQQVTLSCSPISGHRSVSWYQQTPGQGLQFLFEYFSETQRNKGNFPGRFSGRQFSNSRSEMNVSTLELGDSALYLCASSLVGIDWGEQFFGPGTRLTVL.

This clonotype came up many times. The genes are TRBV12-3 or TRBV12-4 and TRBJ2-2; no clear D. The CDR3 loop spans 11 amino acids. V was shortened by 2 bases and J by 9 bases, with 4 bases between the two germline ends. Here the CDR3 reads CASSLKRELFF. The CDR3 DNA follows: TGTGCCAGCAGTTTAAAGAGGGAGCTGTTTTTT.

This clonotype was picked up a small number of times. This chain connects TRBV4-1 to TRBJ1-6; D not resolved. Trimming took 0 bases from V and 8 from J, leaving 8 bases between them. The germline V gene encodes CDR1 MGHRA and CDR2 YSYEKL. The CDR3 has 14 residues. The CDR3 is CASSQEGLYSPLHF. The CDR3 region has the DNA TGCGCCAGCAGCCAAGAAGGTCTCTATTCACCCCTCCACTTT.

The chain combines TRBV7-9 with TRBJ2-5; 8 bases are a match to TRBD2. The length of the CDR3 is 15 residues. Germline V lookup: CDR1 SEHNR, CDR2 FQNEAQ (reference sequence). V gave up 4 bases and J gave up 1 base; unmatched junction bases: 5. As DNA, the CDR3 is TGTGCCAGCAGCTCCGGGACTAGGCTCCAAGAGACCCAGTACTTC. Translation: CASSSGTRLQETQYF. The complete variable domain, with remaining parts taken from reference TRBV7-9 and TRBJ2-5, reads DTGVSQNPRHKITKRGQNVTFRCDPISEHNRLYWYRQTLGQGPEFLTYFQNEAQLEKSRLLSDRFSAERPKGSFSTLEIQRTEQGDSAMYLCASSSGTRLQETQYFGPGTRLLVL.

The V and J genes are TRBV24-1 and TRBJ2-3; tentatively, D is TRBD2 (6 bases). The V and J ends lost 9 bases and 4 bases respectively, with 13 bases between them. This CDR3 comprises 13 residues. Germline V gives CDR1 KGHDR, CDR2 SFDVKD. The CDR3 nucleotides are TGTGCCACCCGCGGGATTAGCGCAGATACGCAGTATTTT. Amino acids: CATRGISADTQYF.

This clonotype was seen at least ten times. The J gene is TRBJ1-4, the V gene TRBV6-1; possible D gene TRBD1, 5 bases. This CDR3 comprises 14 residues. The V and J ends lost 5 bases and 5 bases respectively, with 12 bases between them. CDR1 MNHNS and CDR2 SASEGT come from the germline V gene. The DNA for the CDR3 is TGTGCCAGCAGTTTGGGGCAGATGAATGAAAAACTGTTTTTT. Protein product: CASSLGQMNEKLFF.